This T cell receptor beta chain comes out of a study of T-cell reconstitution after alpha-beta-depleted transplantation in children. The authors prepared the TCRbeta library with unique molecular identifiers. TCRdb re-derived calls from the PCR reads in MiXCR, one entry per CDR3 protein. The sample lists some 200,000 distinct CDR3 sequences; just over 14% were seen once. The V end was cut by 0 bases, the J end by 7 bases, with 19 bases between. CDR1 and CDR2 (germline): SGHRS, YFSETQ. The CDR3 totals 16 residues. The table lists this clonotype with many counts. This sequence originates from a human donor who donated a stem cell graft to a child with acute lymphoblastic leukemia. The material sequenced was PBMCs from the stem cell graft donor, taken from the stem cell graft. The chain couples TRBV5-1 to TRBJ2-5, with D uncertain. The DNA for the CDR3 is TGCGCCAGCAGCTTGGGGGAAAGATCAAGATTCTGGACCCAGTACTTC. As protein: CASSLGERSRFWTQYF.